A single sample is the source of the 31 T cell receptor beta chains below, sequenced in a study of T cell responses to AZD1222 COVID-19 vaccine. TCRdb keeps only in-frame clones here, not all; method: immunoSEQ multiplex PCR. The sample includes about 180,000 clones, about 93% of them seen just once. The sequencing here drew on peripheral blood, taken 28 days after the second dose of the MenACWY control vaccine. The source of these receptors is an adult who received the MenACWY meningococcal vaccine as a control.

This clone occurred a few times. This chain joins TRBV6-5 and TRBJ1-1; unclear D gene. This CDR3 comprises 13 residues. Trimming took off 6 bases at V and 0 bases at J, with 8 bases between the two ends. The germline V gene encodes CDR1 MNHEY and CDR2 SVGAGI. For the CDR3, the DNA is TGTGCCAGCAGATCTGGCTTGAACACTGAAGCTTTCTTT. This codes for CASRSGLNTEAFF.

J is TRBJ2-7 and V is TRBV6-5; D not resolved. CDR1 is MNHEY and CDR2 is SVGAGI in the germline V gene. Deletions cut 7 bases from V and 3 bases from J, with 13 bases between. There are 13 residues in the CDR3. The CDR3 loop is CASISPGGYEQYF. The CDR3 coding sequence is TGTGCCAGCATTTCGCCAGGCGGCTACGAGCAGTACTTC.

The rearrangement links TRBV20-1 to TRBJ2-1; 7 bases align to TRBD2. The CDR3 covers 12 residues. CDR1 and CDR2 from the germline V gene are DFQATT and SNEGSKA (reference sequence). V was clipped by 3 bases and J by 9 bases; unmatched bases: 5. CDR3 residues: CSASFRGGEQFF. The CDR3, as DNA: TGCAGTGCTAGTTTCCGCGGGGGTGAGCAGTTCTTC.

V is TRBV5-6 and J is TRBJ2-7; TRBD2 matches at 7 bases. The CDR3 runs 14 residues. Germline loops: CDR1 SGHDT, CDR2 YYEEEE. V was pared by 2 bases and J by 6 bases, with 8 bases of the junction left unmatched. Here the CDR3 DNA reads TGTGCCAGCAGCTTAGGACTAGACCTGCGCGAGCAGTACTTC. Translating it yields CASSLGLDLREQYF.

The CDR3 DNA sequence: TGTGCCAGTCGGGGACAGGGCCACAATGAGCAGTTCTTC. This translates into CASRGQGHNEQFF. V is TRBV19 and J is TRBJ2-1, with 9 bases that match TRBD1. Germline values: CDR1 LNHDA, CDR2 SQIVND (reference sequence). The CDR3 totals 13 residues. The J segment lost 5 bases and the V segment lost 8 bases, leaving 4 bases of the junction unmatched.

The rearrangement uses TRBV6-2 or TRBV6-3 and TRBJ1-3; no definite D call. From germline, CDR1 is MNHEY and CDR2 SVGEGT. The V gene lost 0 bases and the J gene lost 3 bases, with 0 bases spanning the gap. The CDR3 extends over 12 amino acids. CDR3 region: CASSYSGNTIYF. The CDR3 nucleotides read TGTGCCAGCAGTTACTCTGGAAACACCATATATTTT.

This clone has more than one count but fewer than ten. This chain links TRBV12-3 or TRBV12-4 with TRBJ1-4, with no clear D. The CDR3 runs 13 residues. Trimming cost V 11 bases and J 8 bases, with 18 bases left between them. CDR3 nucleotide sequence: TGTGCCTCTCTTGGGCTGGGAAAAGAAAAACTGTTTTTT. The encoded protein is CASLGLGKEKLFF.

The rearrangement uses TRBV30 and TRBJ2-3; 8 bases are shared with TRBD2. Germline-derived CDR1 and CDR2 are GTSNPN and SVGIG (reference sequence). Germline trimming cut 2 bases from V and 4 bases from J; bases unmatched to any gene: 8. The CDR3 loop spans 15 amino acids. CDR3 loop: CAWSTSSGFADTQYF. DNA of the CDR3: TGTGCCTGGAGTACCTCTAGCGGGTTTGCAGATACGCAGTATTTT. The whole variable domain, remainder taken from reference TRBV30 and TRBJ2-3, is SQTIHQWPATLVQPVGSPLSLECTVEGTSNPNLYWYRQAAGRGLQLLFYSVGIGQISSEVPQNLSASRPQDRQFILSSKKLLLSDSGFYLCAWSTSSGFADTQYFGPGTRLTVL.

V usage is TRBV7-6 and J usage is TRBJ2-5; no definite D call. This CDR3 has 12 residues. Germline loops: CDR1 SGHVS, CDR2 FNYEAQ. Trimming removed 2 bases at V and 5 bases at J, with 6 bases between. Here the CDR3 DNA reads TGTGCCAGCAGCTTAATGCGGGAGACCCAGTACTTC. Its protein product is CASSLMRETQYF.

This clone was seen just once. CDR3 loop: CAISRGSNQPQHF. The CDR3 DNA reads as TGTGCCATCAGCAGGGGTAGCAATCAGCCCCAGCATTTT. The chain combines TRBV10-3 with TRBJ1-5; tentative D call: TRBD1 (6 bases). V lost 6 bases and J 0 bases, leaving 6 bases between the germline ends. The CDR3 sequence is 13 residues long. Per germline, CDR1 ENHRY and CDR2 SYGVKD.

This chain joins TRBV5-4 and TRBJ2-7; TRBD1 is a possible D gene (6 bases). Germline V gene lookup returns CDR1 SGHNT and CDR2 YYREEE (reference sequence). CDR3 length: 15 residues. The V and J ends lost 0 bases and 5 bases respectively, with 15 bases between them. CDR3 region: CASSLDRRGNNEQYF. The CDR3 DNA follows: TGTGCCAGCAGCTTGGATCGTAGGGGGAACAACGAGCAGTACTTC.

The chain combines TRBV30 with TRBJ1-4, with unresolved D. V lost 4 bases to trimming and J lost 3 bases, with 12 bases between them. The CDR3 is 14 amino acids. Germline V gene sequence: CDR1 GTSNPN, CDR2 SVGIG (reference sequence). The CDR3 nucleotides read TGTGCCTGGAAGGAAGGGTTTGCTAATGAAAAACTGTTTTTT. Protein product: CAWKEGFANEKLFF. Looking up the rest from reference TRBV30 and TRBJ1-4 gives the full variable domain: SQTIHQWPATLVQPVGSPLSLECTVEGTSNPNLYWYRQAAGRGLQLLFYSVGIGQISSEVPQNLSASRPQDRQFILSSKKLLLSDSGFYLCAWKEGFANEKLFFGSGTQLSVL.

CDR3 region: CASSQGGRGLDTEAFF. CDR3 bases: TGTGCCAGCAGCCAAGGGGGAAGGGGGCTGGACACTGAAGCTTTCTTT. This chain uses TRBV4-2 with TRBJ1-1, with TRBD1 matching over 7 bases. CDR3 size: 16 residues. Germline values: CDR1 LGHNA, CDR2 YNFKEQ. After removal of 1 base from V and 3 bases from J, the junction contained 8 bases not matched to a gene.

Turning to this clone: Other DNA sequences in this specimen translate into the identical CDR3. The chain recombines TRBV2 with TRBJ1-2; D remains unclear. The CDR3 sequence is 13 residues long. Trimming stripped 3 bases from V and 1 base from J, with 6 bases between. Germline-derived CDR1 and CDR2 are SNHLY and FYNNEI. For the CDR3, the DNA is TGTGCCAGCAGTGAGGACCTTAACTATGGCTACACCTTC. This encodes CASSEDLNYGYTF.

In its sample, this clone was seen once. The J gene is TRBJ2-7, the V gene TRBV9, with 10 nucleotides matching TRBD2. Germline V gene sequence: CDR1 SGDLS, CDR2 YYNGEE. This CDR3 is built from 15 residues. The V and J ends lost 1 base and 7 bases, in that order; junction bases with no gene match: 8. The CDR3 sequence: CASSVQAGGRQEQYF. CDR3 nucleotides: TGTGCCAGCAGCGTACAAGCGGGGGGGCGCCAGGAGCAGTACTTC.

V and J are TRBV29-1 and TRBJ2-5; 13 bases agree with TRBD2. This CDR3 contains 15 residues. The germline CDR1 and CDR2 sequences are SQVTM and ANQGSEA. After removal of 5 bases from V and 5 bases from J, the junction contained 8 bases not matched to a gene. Here the CDR3 reads CSVKGLAGDVETQYF. CDR3 coding DNA: TGCAGCGTTAAAGGACTAGCGGGGGATGTGGAGACCCAGTACTTC.

The J gene is TRBJ1-6, the V gene TRBV6-5, with D uncertain. With 2 bases removed from V and 9 bases from J, the gap between germline ends came to 8 bases. The CDR3 has 13 residues. The germline V gene encodes CDR1 MNHEY and CDR2 SVGAGI. CDR3 nucleotides: TGTGCCAGCAGTTACATGCAACTTTCACCCCTCCACTTT. Protein product: CASSYMQLSPLHF.

V and J are TRBV2 and TRBJ1-5; the D is unclear. V lost 6 bases to trimming and J lost 4 bases, with 4 bases between them. Germline values: CDR1 SNHLY, CDR2 FYNNEI. The CDR3 runs to 11 residues. The chain's CDR3 is CASRRNQPQHF. DNA of the CDR3: TGTGCCAGCAGGAGAAATCAGCCCCAGCATTTT. Looking up the rest from reference TRBV2 and TRBJ1-5 gives the full variable domain: EPEVTQTPSHQVTQMGQEVILRCVPISNHLYFYWYRQILGQKVEFLVSFYNNEISEKSEIFDDQFSVERPDGSNFTLKIRSTKLEDSAMYFCASRRNQPQHFGDGTRLSIL.

This clone occurred a few times. This chain joins TRBV28 and TRBJ1-1; D perhaps matches TRBD1 (6 bases). The V and J ends lost 6 bases and 1 base respectively, with 9 bases between them. The V gene's germline CDR1 is MDHEN and CDR2 SYDVKM. The length of the CDR3 is 13 residues. CDR3: CASRKTGNTEAFF. The DNA for the CDR3 is TGTGCCAGCAGGAAGACAGGGAACACTGAAGCTTTCTTT.

V and J are TRBV7-2 and TRBJ2-1; D is ambiguous. The CDR3 runs to 13 residues. Germline CDR1 SGHTA, CDR2 FQGNSA. V dropped 5 bases and J dropped 10 bases, with 15 bases sitting between them. The CDR3 DNA sequence: TGTGCCAGCAGCCCGATAGCTGTAGGAGAGCAGTTCTTC. It translates to CASSPIAVGEQFF.

The chain combines TRBV19 with TRBJ1-1, with 7 bases that match TRBD1. V lost 6 bases to trimming and J lost 5 bases; unmatched junction nucleotides: 6. Germline CDR1 reads LNHDA; CDR2 reads SQIVND (reference sequence). The CDR3 loop spans 13 amino acids. The CDR3 region is CASRGQARTEAFF. The CDR3, as DNA: TGTGCCAGTAGAGGACAGGCGAGAACTGAAGCTTTCTTT.

This rearrangement joins TRBV5-1 to TRBJ2-1; tentative D call: TRBD1 (6 bases). CDR1 and CDR2 from the germline V gene are SGHRS and YFSETQ. V shed 3 bases and J shed 7 bases, with 8 bases lying between them. The CDR3 covers 12 residues. In DNA, the CDR3 is TGCGCCAGCAGCTCGCAGGGGAATGAGCAGTTCTTC. It yields the protein CASSSQGNEQFF.

This clone has just one count. This sequence joins TRBV4-2 and TRBJ2-6, with TRBD2 matching over 9 bases. The CDR3 is 18 residues long. Unmatched junction bases numbered 7, after V lost 4 bases and J lost 0 bases. Germline CDR1 is LGHNA and CDR2 is YNFKEQ. CDR3 in amino acids: CASSPGGLAPSGANVLTF. The DNA of the CDR3 is TGTGCCAGCAGCCCGGGGGGACTAGCCCCCTCTGGGGCCAACGTCCTGACTTTC.

The chain combines TRBV11-2 with TRBJ2-5, with D hard to call. Trimming took off 6 bases at V and 5 bases at J, with 13 bases between the two ends. This CDR3 spans 13 amino acids. Germline CDR1 is SGHAT and CDR2 is FQNNGV. CDR3 bases: TGTGCCAGCAGGTTATACCCTGCTGAGACCCAGTACTTC. Translating gives CASRLYPAETQYF.

This clone was seen a few times. This chain connects TRBV19 to TRBJ1-1; D not certain. Germline lookup yields CDR1 LNHDA and CDR2 SQIVND (reference sequence). The CDR3 consists of 15 residues. Trimming took off 0 bases at V and 2 bases at J, with 10 bases between the two ends. The CDR3 bases are TGTGCCAGTAGTATAGATCTCGCAGTCAACACTGAAGCTTTCTTT. This gives the protein CASSIDLAVNTEAFF. Together with reference TRBV19 and TRBJ1-1, the CDR3 gives the full variable domain: DGGITQSPKYLFRKEGQNVTLSCEQNLNHDAMYWYRQDPGQGLRLIYYSQIVNDFQKGDIAEGYSVSREKKESFPLTVTSAQKNPTAFYLCASSIDLAVNTEAFFGQGTRLTVV.

The V and J genes are TRBV7-9 and TRBJ2-3, with 8 positions matching TRBD2. V was pared by 5 bases and J by 1 base, with 17 bases of the junction left unmatched. CDR1 and CDR2 from the germline V gene are SEHNR and FQNEAQ (reference sequence). This CDR3 comprises 19 residues. The CDR3 nucleotides read TGTGCCAGCAGCCCTCAGAACGTGCAGCTAGCGGGCCGCACAGATACGCAGTATTTT. Residues: CASSPQNVQLAGRTDTQYF.

This clone has just one count. The rearrangement uses TRBV7-8 and TRBJ1-1; 9 nucleotides match TRBD1. V shed 4 bases and J 0 bases; nucleotides not matched to a gene: 3. Per germline, CDR1 SGHVS and CDR2 FQNEAQ. The CDR3 has 15 residues. The CDR3 here is CASSSRDRVNTEAFF. The CDR3 DNA reads TGTGCCAGCAGCTCCCGGGACAGGGTGAACACTGAAGCTTTCTTT.

The V and J genes are TRBV2 and TRBJ1-2; D not certain. The length of the CDR3 is 15 residues. The germline CDR1 and CDR2 sequences are SNHLY and FYNNEI. Between the trimmed V and J ends, which lost 3 bases and 0 bases, there was a span of 11 bases. Here the CDR3 reads CASSEMVNSNYGYTF. CDR3 nucleotide sequence: TGTGCCAGCAGTGAGATGGTTAATTCTAACTATGGCTACACCTTC.

This chain joins TRBV28 and TRBJ1-5; D remains unclear. Germline CDR1 is MDHEN and CDR2 is SYDVKM. This CDR3 region has 12 residues. Trimming cost V 8 bases and J 9 bases, with 14 bases left between them. The CDR3 DNA is TGTGCCAGCCAGTCCGGGCGGCGGCCCCAGCATTTT. It specifies CASQSGRRPQHF.

This chain links TRBV7-8 with TRBJ2-3; D remains ambiguous. Trimming pared 3 bases from V and 4 bases from J, leaving 2 bases between. CDR1 is SGHVS and CDR2 is FQNEAQ in the germline V gene. This CDR3 contains 11 residues. CDR3 loop: CASSLADTQYF. CDR3 in DNA: TGTGCCAGCAGCTTGGCAGATACGCAGTATTTT.

This chain uses TRBV20-1 with TRBJ2-1; 7 nucleotides line up with TRBD2. V lost 3 bases, J lost 5 bases, and 7 bases stayed unmatched. This CDR3 comprises 14 residues. The V gene's germline CDR1 is DFQATT and CDR2 SNEGSKA (reference sequence). The CDR3 is CSASSGGSNNEQFF. CDR3 bases: TGCAGTGCTAGTTCGGGCGGGAGTAACAATGAGCAGTTCTTC.